This record looks at one TCR beta chain sequence and its context. The source of the sample is a study of blood T cell repertoires in COVID-19. As for the study in general: Sample material is recorded as cDNA or gDNA derived from T cells, B-cell-depleted T cells, or PBMCs.

Clones were sequenced by immunoSEQ multiplex PCR, and TCRdb holds only the in-frame ones, with some missing. In the table there are 110,000 or so clones, 70% to 85% of which are singletons. The TCR sequence derives from a man aged 50-60 years with acute or convalescent COVID-19. Sequences were obtained from peripheral blood.

The CDR3 region is CASSEVTGNTGELFF. The DNA of the CDR3 is TGCGCCAGCAGTGAAGTGACAGGGAACACCGGGGAGCTGTTTTTT. The V and J genes are TRBV10-1 and TRBJ2-2; D possibly corresponds to TRBD1 (6 bases). With 3 bases removed from V and 1 base from J, the gap between germline ends came to 9 bases. CDR1 WNHNN and CDR2 SYGVQD come from the germline V gene (reference sequence). The CDR3 length is 15 residues.